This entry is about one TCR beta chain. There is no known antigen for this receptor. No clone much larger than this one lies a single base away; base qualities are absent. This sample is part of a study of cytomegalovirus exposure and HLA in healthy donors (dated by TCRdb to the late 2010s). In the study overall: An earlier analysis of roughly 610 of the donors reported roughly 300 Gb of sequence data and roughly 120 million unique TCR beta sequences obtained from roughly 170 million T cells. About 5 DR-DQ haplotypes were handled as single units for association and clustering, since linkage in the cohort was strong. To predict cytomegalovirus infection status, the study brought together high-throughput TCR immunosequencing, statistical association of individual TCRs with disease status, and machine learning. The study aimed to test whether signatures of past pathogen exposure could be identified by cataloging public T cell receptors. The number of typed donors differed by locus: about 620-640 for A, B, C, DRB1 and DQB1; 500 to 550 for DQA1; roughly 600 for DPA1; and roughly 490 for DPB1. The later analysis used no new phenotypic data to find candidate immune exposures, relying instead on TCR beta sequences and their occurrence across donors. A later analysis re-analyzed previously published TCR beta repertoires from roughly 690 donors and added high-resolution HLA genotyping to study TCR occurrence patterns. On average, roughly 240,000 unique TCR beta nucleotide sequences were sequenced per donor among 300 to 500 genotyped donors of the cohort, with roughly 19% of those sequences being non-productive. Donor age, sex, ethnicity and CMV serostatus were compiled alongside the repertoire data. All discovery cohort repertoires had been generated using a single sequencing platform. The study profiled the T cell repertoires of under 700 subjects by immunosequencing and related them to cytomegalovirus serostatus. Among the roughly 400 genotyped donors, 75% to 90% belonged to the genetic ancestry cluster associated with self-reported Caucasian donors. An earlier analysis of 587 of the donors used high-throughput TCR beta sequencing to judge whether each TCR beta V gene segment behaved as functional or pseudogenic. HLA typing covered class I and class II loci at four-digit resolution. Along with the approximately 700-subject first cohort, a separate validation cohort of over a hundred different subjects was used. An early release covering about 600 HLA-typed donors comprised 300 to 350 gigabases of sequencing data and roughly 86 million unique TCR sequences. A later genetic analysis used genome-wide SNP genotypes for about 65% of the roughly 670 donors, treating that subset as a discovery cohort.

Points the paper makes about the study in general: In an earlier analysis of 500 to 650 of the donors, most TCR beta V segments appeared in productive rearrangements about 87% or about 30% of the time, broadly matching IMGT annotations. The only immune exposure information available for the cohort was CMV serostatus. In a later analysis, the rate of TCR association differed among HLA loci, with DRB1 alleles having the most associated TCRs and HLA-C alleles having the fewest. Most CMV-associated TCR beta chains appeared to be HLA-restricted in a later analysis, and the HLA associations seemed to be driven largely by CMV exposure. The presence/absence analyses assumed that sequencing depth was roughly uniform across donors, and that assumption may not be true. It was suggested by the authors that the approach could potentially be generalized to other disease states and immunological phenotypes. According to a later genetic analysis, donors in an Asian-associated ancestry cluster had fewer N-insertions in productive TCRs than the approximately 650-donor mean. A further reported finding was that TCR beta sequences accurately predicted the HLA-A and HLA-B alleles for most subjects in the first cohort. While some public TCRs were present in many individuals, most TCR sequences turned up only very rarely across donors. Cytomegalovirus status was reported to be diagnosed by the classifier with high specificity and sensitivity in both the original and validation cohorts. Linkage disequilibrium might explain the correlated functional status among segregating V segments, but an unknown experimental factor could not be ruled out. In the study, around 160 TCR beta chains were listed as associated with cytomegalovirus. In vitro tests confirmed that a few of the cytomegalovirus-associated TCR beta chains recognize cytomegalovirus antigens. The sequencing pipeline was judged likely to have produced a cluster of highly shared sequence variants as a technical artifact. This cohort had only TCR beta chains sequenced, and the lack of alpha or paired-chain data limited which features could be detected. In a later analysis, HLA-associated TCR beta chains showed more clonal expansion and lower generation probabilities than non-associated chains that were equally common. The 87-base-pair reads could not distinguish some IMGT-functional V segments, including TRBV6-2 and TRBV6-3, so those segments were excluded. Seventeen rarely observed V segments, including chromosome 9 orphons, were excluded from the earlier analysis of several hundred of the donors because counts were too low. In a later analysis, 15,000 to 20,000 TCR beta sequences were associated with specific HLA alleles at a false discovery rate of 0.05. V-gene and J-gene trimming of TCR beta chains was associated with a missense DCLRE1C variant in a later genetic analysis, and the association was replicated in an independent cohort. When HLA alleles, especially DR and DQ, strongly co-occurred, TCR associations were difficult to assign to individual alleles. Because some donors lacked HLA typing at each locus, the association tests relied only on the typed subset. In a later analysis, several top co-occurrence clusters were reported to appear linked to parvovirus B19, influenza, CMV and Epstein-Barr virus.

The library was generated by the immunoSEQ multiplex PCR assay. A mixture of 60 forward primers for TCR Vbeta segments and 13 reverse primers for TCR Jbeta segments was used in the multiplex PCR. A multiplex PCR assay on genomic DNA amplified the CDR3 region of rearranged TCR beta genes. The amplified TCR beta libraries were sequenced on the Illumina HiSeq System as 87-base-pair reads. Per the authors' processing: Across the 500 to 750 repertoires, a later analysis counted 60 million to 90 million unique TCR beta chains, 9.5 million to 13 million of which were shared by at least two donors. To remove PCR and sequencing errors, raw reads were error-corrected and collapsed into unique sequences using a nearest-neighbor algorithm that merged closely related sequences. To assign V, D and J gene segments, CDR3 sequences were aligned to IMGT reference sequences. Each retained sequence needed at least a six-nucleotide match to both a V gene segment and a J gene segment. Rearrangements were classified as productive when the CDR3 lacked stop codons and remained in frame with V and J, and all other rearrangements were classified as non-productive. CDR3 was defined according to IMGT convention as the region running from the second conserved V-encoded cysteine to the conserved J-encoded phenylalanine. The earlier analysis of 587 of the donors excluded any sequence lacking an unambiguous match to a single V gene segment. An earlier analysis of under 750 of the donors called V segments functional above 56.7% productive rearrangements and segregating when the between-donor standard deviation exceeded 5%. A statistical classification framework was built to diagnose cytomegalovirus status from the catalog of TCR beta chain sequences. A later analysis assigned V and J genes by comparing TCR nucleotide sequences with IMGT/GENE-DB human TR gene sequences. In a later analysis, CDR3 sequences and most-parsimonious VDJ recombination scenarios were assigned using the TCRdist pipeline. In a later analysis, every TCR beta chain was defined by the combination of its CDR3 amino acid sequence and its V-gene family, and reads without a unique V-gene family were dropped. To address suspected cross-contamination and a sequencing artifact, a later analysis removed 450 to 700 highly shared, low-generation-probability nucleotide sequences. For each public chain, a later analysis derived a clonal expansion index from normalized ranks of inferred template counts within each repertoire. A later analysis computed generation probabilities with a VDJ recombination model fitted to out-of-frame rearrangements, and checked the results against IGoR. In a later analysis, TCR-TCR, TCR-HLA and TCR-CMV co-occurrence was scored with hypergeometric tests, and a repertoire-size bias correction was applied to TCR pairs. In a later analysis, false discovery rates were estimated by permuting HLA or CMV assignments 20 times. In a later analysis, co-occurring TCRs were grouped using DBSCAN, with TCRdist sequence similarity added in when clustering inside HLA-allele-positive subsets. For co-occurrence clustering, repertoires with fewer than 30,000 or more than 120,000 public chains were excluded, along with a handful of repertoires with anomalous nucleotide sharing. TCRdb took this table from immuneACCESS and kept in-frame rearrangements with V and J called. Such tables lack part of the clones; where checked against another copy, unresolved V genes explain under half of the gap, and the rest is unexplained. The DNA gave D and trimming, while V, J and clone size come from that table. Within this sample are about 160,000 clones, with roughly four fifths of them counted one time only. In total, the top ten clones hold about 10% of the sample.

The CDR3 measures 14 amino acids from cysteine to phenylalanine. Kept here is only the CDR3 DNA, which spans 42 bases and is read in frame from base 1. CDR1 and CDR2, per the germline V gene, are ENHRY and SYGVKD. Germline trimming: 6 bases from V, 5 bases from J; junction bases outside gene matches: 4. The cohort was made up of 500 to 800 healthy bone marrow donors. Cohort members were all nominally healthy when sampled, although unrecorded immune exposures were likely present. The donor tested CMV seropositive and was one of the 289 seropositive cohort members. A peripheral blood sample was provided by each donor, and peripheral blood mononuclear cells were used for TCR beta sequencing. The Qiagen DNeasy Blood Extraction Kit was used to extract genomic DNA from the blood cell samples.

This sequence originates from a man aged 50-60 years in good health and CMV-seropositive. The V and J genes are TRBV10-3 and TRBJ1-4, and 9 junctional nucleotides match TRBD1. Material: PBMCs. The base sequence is TGTGCCATCAGGACCGGGACAGGGAATGAAAAACTGTTTTTT. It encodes CAIRTGTGNEKLFF.